This T cell receptor (beta chain) was recorded in a study of PD-L1 blockade in urothelial cancer. Whole-study context: Specimens of blood held a median count of about 150,000 T cells.

Spiking of synthetic TCR analog templates was performed in each PCR. Data came from immunoSEQ multiplex PCR; TCRdb stores just in-frame clones and leaves some out. The data contain fewer than 60,000 clones, more than 80% of them singletons. The junction had 8 bases not matched to a gene; V was cut back by 7 bases and J by 5 bases. CDR3 length: 15 residues. In germline, CDR1 is SNHLY, CDR2 FYNNEI. Described time point: pretreatment peripheral blood. Per-patient samples, pretreatment and on-treatment, numbered 1 to 8. The rearrangement links TRBV2 to TRBJ1-6, with TRBD1 matching 7 bases. The source was PBMCs, collected around atezolizumab (anti-PD-L1) treatment. This TCR was sampled from a man over 45 with urothelial cancer. CDR3 amino acids: CASKETGSNNSPLHF. The CDR3 bases are TGTGCCAGCAAGGAGACAGGGTCGAATAATTCACCCCTCCACTTT. Full variable domain (remainder filled in from reference TRBV2 and TRBJ1-6): EPEVTQTPSHQVTQMGQEVILRCVPISNHLYFYWYRQILGQKVEFLVSFYNNEISEKSEIFDDQFSVERPDGSNFTLKIRSTKLEDSAMYFCASKETGSNNSPLHFGNGTRLTVT.